Many counts were recorded for the clone carrying this T cell receptor beta chain. The data were obtained in a study of response to subunit inactivated influenza vaccine. MiXCR, run by TCRdb on the RT-PCR reads, gives a single entry per CDR3 protein. Found here are around 190,000 distinct CDR3 sequences, around 9% of them singletons; the top ten hold around 9.9%. V was clipped by 3 bases and J by 6 bases, with 20 bases between them. Germline loops: CDR1 DFQATT, CDR2 SNEGSKA (reference sequence). The CDR3 is made up of 15 amino acids. The receptor comes from a man aged 45 to 65 who received an inactivated influenza vaccine. The chain employs TRBV20-1 and TRBJ1-1; the D is unclear. The input for sequencing was non-naive T cells sorted from PBMCs, taken on the day of vaccination. CDR3 nucleotides: TGCAGTGCTAGGACACAAGGGAATGCGATCCCTGAAGCTTTCTTT. It is translated as CSARTQGNAIPEAFF.